The 3 T cell receptor beta chains in this list originate from one sample, sequenced in a study of blood T cell repertoires in COVID-19. Profiled with immunoSEQ multiplex PCR; TCRdb holds only in-frame clones, not every one. The profile shows over 70,000 clones, 70% to 90% of them singletons. The specimen sequenced was peripheral blood. The receptors were gathered from a human donor in a cohort sampled during active COVID-19.

The chain has TRBV19 and TRBJ2-3; a weak D match, TRBD2 (7 bases). The CDR3 totals 15 residues. Germline V CDR1 and CDR2: LNHDA, SQIVND (reference sequence). The ends were cut back, 3 bases at V and 4 bases at J, with 14 bases in the middle. This CDR3 reads CASSISGGGPDTQYF. CDR3 nucleotides: TGTGCCAGTAGTATTTCTGGCGGGGGCCCAGATACGCAGTATTTT.

The genes are TRBV18 and TRBJ1-1, with 9 bases fitting TRBD1. The CDR3 is 13 amino acids. Trimming cost V 3 bases and J 6 bases; bases outside gene matches: 2. Per germline, CDR1 KGHSH and CDR2 LQKENI. The CDR3 nucleotides read TGTGCCAGCTCACCTCGGACAGGGGCTGAAGCTTTCTTT. Its translation: CASSPRTGAEAFF.

J is TRBJ1-1 and V is TRBV28; no reliable D call. V lost 7 bases and J lost 0, with 12 bases in between. The CDR3 sequence is 14 residues long. Looked up from germline, CDR1 is MDHEN and CDR2 is SYDVKM. The CDR3 DNA reads TGTGCCAGCACTCTACAGAGCATGAACACTGAAGCTTTCTTT. Translated, it gives CASTLQSMNTEAFF.